The 25 T cell receptor beta chains in this list originate from one sample, sequenced in a study of blood T cell repertoires in COVID-19. Sequencing used immunoSEQ multiplex PCR; TCRdb keeps in-frame clones, though not all of them. The data hold about 130,000 clones, with around nine tenths observed a single time. The sample taken for sequencing was peripheral blood. The receptors shown here come from a woman in her 70s with COVID-19, enrolled during active disease.

The chain recombines TRBV5-6 with TRBJ2-7; 7 bases map to TRBD1. The CDR3 totals 12 residues. Germline-derived CDR1 and CDR2 are SGHDT and YYEEEE. Trimming at V came to 4 bases and at J to 9 bases, leaving 7 bases not matched to a gene. The CDR3 reads CASSVTGFPQYF. The CDR3 DNA reads TGTGCCAGCAGCGTGACAGGGTTTCCGCAGTACTTC.

The J gene is TRBJ2-2, the V gene TRBV18, with a possible D match to TRBD1 (6 bases). The CDR3 consists of 17 residues. Germline V gene sequence: CDR1 KGHSH, CDR2 LQKENI. V was pared by 5 bases and J by 1 base, with 17 bases between. CDR3 nucleotide sequence: TGTGCCAGCTCAACGGGTCGGCCGGGACAGAACACCGGGGAGCTGTTTTTT. This codes for CASSTGRPGQNTGELFF. The full variable domain, rest sourced from reference TRBV18 and TRBJ2-2, is NAGVMQNPRHLVRRRGQEARLRCSPMKGHSHVYWYRQLPEEGLKFMVYLQKENIIDESGMPKERFSAEFPKEGPSILRIQQVVRGDSAAYFCASSTGRPGQNTGELFFGEGSRLTVL.

The V gene is TRBV10-2, the J gene TRBJ2-6, with 12 bases lining up with TRBD1. This CDR3 region has 19 residues. The ends lost 0 bases at V and 2 bases at J; junction bases unmatched: 5. Per the germline V gene, CDR1 is WSHSY and CDR2 is SAAADI. This CDR3 is CASSESMGQGAPGANVLTF. The CDR3 DNA sequence: TGCGCCAGCAGTGAGTCGATGGGACAGGGGGCGCCTGGGGCCAACGTCCTGACTTTC.

The rearrangement links TRBV2 to TRBJ2-1, with D maybe TRBD2 (6 bases). Per germline, CDR1 SNHLY and CDR2 FYNNEI. The CDR3 sequence is 16 residues long. The germline V and J ends were trimmed by 4 bases and 5 bases, with 18 bases remaining between them. For the CDR3, the DNA is TGTGCCAGCAGTGCCCGCTCCACCGGGACTGACAATGAGCAGTTCTTC. It encodes CASSARSTGTDNEQFF.

The chain joins TRBV24-1 to TRBJ1-1, with D possibly matching TRBD1 (5 bases). Between the trimmed V and J ends, which lost 10 bases and 3 bases, there was a span of 14 bases. This CDR3 is 13 amino acids long. Germline values: CDR1 KGHDR, CDR2 SFDVKD. The CDR3 DNA is TGTGCCACTATGGGGGGTGTCGACACTGAAGCTTTCTTT. Protein product: CATMGGVDTEAFF.

The chain is built from TRBV28 and TRBJ1-3; D is uncertain. CDR1 and CDR2 from the germline V gene are MDHEN and SYDVKM. V dropped 5 bases and J dropped 0 bases, with 8 bases sitting between them. The length of the CDR3 is 14 residues. The CDR3 region is CASSTRNSGNTIYF. CDR3 bases: TGTGCCAGCAGTACCAGGAACTCTGGAAACACCATATATTTT.

V and J are TRBV18 and TRBJ2-1; 7 bases map to TRBD2. The V and J ends lost 2 bases and 0 bases, in that order; junction bases with no gene match: 1. Germline V lookup: CDR1 KGHSH, CDR2 LQKENI. This CDR3 contains 15 residues. The CDR3 region is CASSPGGDSYNEQFF. CDR3 sequence (DNA): TGTGCCAGCTCACCAGGGGGGGACTCCTACAATGAGCAGTTCTTC. Based on the CDR3 plus reference TRBV18 and TRBJ2-1, the full variable domain is NAGVMQNPRHLVRRRGQEARLRCSPMKGHSHVYWYRQLPEEGLKFMVYLQKENIIDESGMPKERFSAEFPKEGPSILRIQQVVRGDSAAYFCASSPGGDSYNEQFFGPGTRLTVL.

The chain couples TRBV2 to TRBJ1-1; 10 bases match TRBD1. The CDR3 consists of 14 residues. Germline CDR1 SNHLY, CDR2 FYNNEI. Trimming cost V 5 bases and J 5 bases; bases outside gene matches: 5. The chain's CDR3 is CASSSTGGMTEAFF. In DNA, the CDR3 is TGTGCCAGCAGTTCGACAGGGGGCATGACTGAAGCTTTCTTT.

V usage is TRBV18 and J usage is TRBJ1-2, with D tentatively TRBD1 (6 bases). V was cut by 4 bases and J by 4 bases, with 13 bases left in between. The CDR3 is made up of 14 amino acids. Germline V gives CDR1 KGHSH, CDR2 LQKENI. The CDR3 nucleotides read TGTGCCAGCTCACTGGGCAGGGGCACCTATGGCTACACCTTC. This translates into CASSLGRGTYGYTF.

The rearrangement joins TRBV5-6 to TRBJ1-2; 7 nucleotides match TRBD1. This CDR3 has 15 residues. Germline V CDR1 and CDR2: SGHDT, YYEEEE. J was trimmed by 5 bases and V by 4 bases; bases with no gene match: 11. The chain's CDR3 is CASSLGQALRYGYTF. The CDR3 DNA follows: TGTGCCAGCAGCCTTGGACAGGCCTTGCGATATGGCTACACCTTC. The full variable domain, in which reference TRBV5-6 and TRBJ1-2 provide the parts outside the CDR3, is DAGVTQSPTHLIKTRGQQVTLRCSPKSGHDTVSWYQQALGQGPQFIFQYYEEEERQRGNFPDRFSGHQFPNYSSELNVNALLLGDSALYLCASSLGQALRYGYTFGSGTRLTVV.

J is TRBJ2-2 and V is TRBV15, with D possibly matching TRBD2 (5 bases). V was trimmed by 1 base and J by 1 base, leaving 16 bases between them. Germline V CDR1 and CDR2: LNHNV, YYDKDF (reference sequence). The length of the CDR3 is 18 residues. The CDR3 nucleotides read TGTGCCACCAGCAGAGCTCCTCCGGGGAGTGGGAACACCGGGGAGCTGTTTTTT. It yields the protein CATSRAPPGSGNTGELFF.

The chain uses TRBV7-2 and TRBJ2-7, with 11 bases aligning to TRBD2. Unmatched junction bases numbered 6, after V lost 5 bases and J lost 0 bases. This CDR3 has 16 amino acids. Germline V gene sequence: CDR1 SGHTA, CDR2 FQGNSA. In DNA form, the CDR3 reads TGTGCCAGCAGCCCAAAAACTAGCGGGGGCTCCTACGAGCAGTACTTC. Translation gives CASSPKTSGGSYEQYF.

CDR3 DNA: TGTGCCAGCACCAATTTTGGGACAGGCAGCAGGAACACTGAAGCTTTCTTT. Translation: CASTNFGTGSRNTEAFF. The rearrangement links TRBV5-4 to TRBJ1-1; 8 nucleotides line up with TRBD1. Germline V gene data show CDR1 as SGHNT and CDR2 as YYREEE (reference sequence). The CDR3 is 17 residues long. The junction had 14 bases not matched to a gene; V was cut back by 6 bases and J by 1 base.

The chain carries TRBV3-1 (or the pseudogene TRBV3-2) and TRBJ1-5; D is possibly TRBD1 (5 bases). Germline V gives CDR1 LGHDT, CDR2 YNNKEL (reference sequence). The CDR3 is made up of 14 amino acids. Trimming shortened V by 5 bases and J by 4 bases, and 12 bases separated the two germline ends. CDR3 region: CASSRQRTNQPQHF. The DNA for the CDR3 is TGTGCCAGCAGCAGACAGCGAACTAATCAGCCCCAGCATTTT.

The CDR3 nucleotides read TGTGCCAGCAGCCTGGGTCAGGGGGGCCCAGGGACCCAGTACTTC. Amino acids: CASSLGQGGPGTQYF. V gene TRBV5-4 combines with J gene TRBJ2-5; D may be TRBD1 (7 bases). This CDR3 comprises 15 residues. V dropped 4 bases and J dropped 7 bases, with 20 bases sitting between them. Per the germline V gene, CDR1 is SGHNT and CDR2 is YYREEE (reference sequence).

This clone was counted a few times. The V and J genes are TRBV5-4 and TRBJ1-2, with TRBD1 identical over 7 bases. Germline loops: CDR1 SGHNT, CDR2 YYREEE (reference sequence). With V trimmed by 3 bases and J by 4 bases, 9 bases remained unmatched. The length of the CDR3 is 15 residues. CDR3 nucleotides: TGTGCCAGCAGCTCCCTGACAGGGTTTGGCTATGGCTACACCTTC. It is translated as CASSSLTGFGYGYTF.

DNA for the CDR3: TGCGCCAGCAGTGAAAATCAGCCATATGCGGCGGTAGGGGATAGCAATCAGCCCCAGCATTTT. Translating it yields CASSENQPYAAVGDSNQPQHF. The chain uses TRBV10-1 and TRBJ1-5; D might be TRBD1 (5 bases). CDR3 length: 21 residues. Germline lookup yields CDR1 WNHNN and CDR2 SYGVQD (reference sequence). The germline V and J ends were trimmed by 3 bases and 0 bases, with 27 bases remaining between them.

This clone was counted once. The rearrangement joins TRBV5-1 to TRBJ2-7; TRBD1 agrees at 8 bases. The V gene end was trimmed by 4 bases and the J gene end by 3 bases; junction bases not matched to a gene: 6. Looked up from germline, CDR1 is SGHRS and CDR2 is YFSETQ. This CDR3 is built from 14 residues. The CDR3 loop reads CASSRTGQGYEQYF. CDR3 DNA: TGCGCCAGCAGCCGGACAGGACAGGGCTACGAGCAGTACTTC.

The chain recombines TRBV30 with TRBJ2-3; no clear D gene. V was shortened by 5 bases and J by 6 bases, with 6 bases between the two germline ends. This CDR3 has 10 residues. Germline V gene sequence: CDR1 GTSNPN, CDR2 SVGIG (reference sequence). DNA of the CDR3: TGTGCCTGGGGTCGGGATACGCAGTATTTT. Translating gives CAWGRDTQYF.

The chain recombines TRBV6-1 with TRBJ1-6; D is uncertain. Germline V gene lookup returns CDR1 MNHNS and CDR2 SASEGT. Trimming stripped 3 bases from V and 6 bases from J, with 3 bases between. The CDR3 is made up of 12 amino acids. CDR3: CASSDSNSPLHF. In nucleotides, the CDR3 is TGTGCCAGCAGTGACAGTAATTCACCCCTCCACTTT.

The J gene is TRBJ2-3, the V gene TRBV5-4; no reliable D call. The ends were cut back, 0 bases at V and 0 bases at J, with 5 bases in the middle. Germline V lookup: CDR1 SGHNT, CDR2 YYREEE (reference sequence). The CDR3 is made up of 14 amino acids. Here the CDR3 reads CASSLAPSTDTQYF. Here the CDR3 DNA reads TGTGCCAGCAGCTTGGCTCCTAGCACAGATACGCAGTATTTT.

This clone has only one observation. This chain joins TRBV7-2 and TRBJ1-3; tentatively, D is TRBD1 (5 bases). The CDR3 consists of 16 residues. The germline CDR1 and CDR2 sequences are SGHTA and FQGNSA. With 4 bases removed from V and 0 bases from J, the gap between germline ends came to 13 bases. The CDR3 is CASSSSTVSSGNTIYF. Here the CDR3 DNA reads TGTGCCAGCAGCTCCTCGACAGTTTCCTCTGGAAACACCATATATTTT.

This clone was observed a handful of times. This chain uses TRBV7-8 with TRBJ1-2, with 7 positions matching TRBD1. V was clipped by 5 bases and J by 0 bases; unmatched bases: 9. The CDR3 extends over 16 amino acids. Germline lookup yields CDR1 SGHVS and CDR2 FQNEAQ. CDR3 in amino acids: CASSPGQMNSNYGYTF. In DNA form, the CDR3 reads TGTGCCAGCAGCCCGGGACAGATGAATTCTAACTATGGCTACACCTTC.

The chain couples TRBV18 to TRBJ2-2, with 10 bases aligning to TRBD2. This CDR3 comprises 16 residues. Per germline, CDR1 KGHSH and CDR2 LQKENI. The junction had 4 bases not matched to a gene; V was cut back by 2 bases and J by 4 bases. CDR3 coding DNA: TGTGCCAGCTCACCAATACTAGCGGGGATCACCGGGGAGCTGTTTTTT. Translating it yields CASSPILAGITGELFF. The full variable domain, with the rest looked up from reference TRBV18 and TRBJ2-2, is NAGVMQNPRHLVRRRGQEARLRCSPMKGHSHVYWYRQLPEEGLKFMVYLQKENIIDESGMPKERFSAEFPKEGPSILRIQQVVRGDSAAYFCASSPILAGITGELFFGEGSRLTVL.

This chain uses TRBV7-9 with TRBJ1-4, with TRBD1 identical over 9 bases. The CDR3 runs to 15 residues. Trimming at V came to 5 bases and at J to 4 bases, leaving 5 bases not matched to a gene. Germline CDR1 and CDR2: SEHNR and FQNEAQ (reference sequence). CDR3 residues: CASSAGQGINEKLFF. The CDR3 DNA reads TGTGCCAGCAGCGCAGGACAGGGGATTAATGAAAAACTGTTTTTT.